This TCR beta chain appears in the sequencing data of a study of blood T cell repertoires in COVID-19. At the level of the study: T cells, B-cell-depleted T cells, or PBMCs supplied cDNA or gDNA.

Using immunoSEQ multiplex PCR, the repertoire was profiled, and TCRdb retains in-frame clones only, with some absent. The top ten hold about 9.5% of the sample, which has some 300,000 clones, 70% to 90% seen once. Participants reported their clinical history, and cohort assignment relied on those reports. All recovered Cohort 3 donors got two negative PCRs, got clearance, or saw symptom resolution. Deletions cut 8 bases from V and 7 bases from J, with 23 bases between. Germline V gene lookup returns CDR1 SNHLY and CDR2 FYNNEI. This CDR3 is 15 amino acids long. This receptor was taken from a woman in her thirties or forties who had recovered from COVID-19. The V gene is TRBV2, the J gene TRBJ1-1; D is unclear. Sample: PBMCs or T cells enriched from blood (not recorded which). DNA for the CDR3: TGTGCCAGCCTGAAGGAGGGTCCGAGTTTCCATGAAGCTTTCTTT. The encoded protein is CASLKEGPSFHEAFF.